A single sample gave rise to the 2 T cell receptor beta chains below, sequenced in a study of T cells in Graves' hyperthyroidism and ophthalmopathy. RNA transcripts were the template for amplifying TCR beta CDR3 regions. First-round RT-PCR with HTBI primers amplified the TCR CDR3 region. Using its own MiXCR run on the multiplex PCR reads, TCRdb lists one record per CDR3 protein. The sample has 750,000 to 950,000 distinct CDR3 sequences, over 35% seen once. The sample taken for sequencing was blood. The receptors come from a man aged 18 to 29 with Graves' hyperthyroidism.

This clonotype was seen many times. In DNA, the CDR3 is TGTGCCAGCAGCCACAGGGGAACGGGCAATCAGCCCCAGCATTTT. It encodes CASSHRGTGNQPQHF. This chain connects TRBV2 to TRBJ1-5, with TRBD1 matching 7 bases. V was clipped by 6 bases and J by 2 bases; unmatched bases: 7. Germline lookup yields CDR1 SNHLY and CDR2 FYNNEI. This CDR3 is built from 15 residues.

This clonotype was recorded only once. This chain connects TRBV25-1 to TRBJ1-6, with 9 bases matching TRBD1. Germline V lookup: CDR1 MGHDK, CDR2 SYGVNS. The CDR3 consists of 15 residues. After removal of 4 bases from V and 10 bases from J, the junction contained 8 bases not matched to a gene. The CDR3 loop is CASSARGQGLSPLHF. CDR3 in DNA: TGTGCCAGCAGTGCTAGGGGACAGGGACTCTCACCCCTCCACTTT.